This TCR beta chain was identified during a study of OX40 agonist ivuxolimab in advanced cancers. The table came from immunoSEQ multiplex PCR; TCRdb's copy has only in-frame clones and leaves some out. The sample shows some 20,000 clones, roughly 78% of them seen only once. Sample: CD4+ or CD8+ T cells sorted from blood, taken in a trial of the OX40 agonist ivuxolimab. The TCR originated in an adult with an advanced solid tumor such as melanoma, head and neck, liver or kidney cancer.

DNA of the CDR3: TGTGCCAGCAGCCCCATGGGACAGGAGGCTGGAAACACCATATATTTT. It encodes CASSPMGQEAGNTIYF. The rearrangement joins TRBV7-9 to TRBJ1-3; 8 bases are a match to TRBD1. Looked up from germline, CDR1 is SEHNR and CDR2 is FQNEAQ (reference sequence). The CDR3 has 16 amino acids. V shed 5 bases and J 2 bases; nucleotides not matched to a gene: 8.